This paragraph reports one TCR beta chain. The CDR3 contains 13 residues. Trimming removed 6 bases at V and 8 bases at J, with 15 bases between. Germline CDR1 and CDR2: LGHNA and YSLEER. The data derive from a study of blood T cell repertoires in COVID-19. Whole-study context: T cells, B-cell-depleted T cells, or PBMCs provided the cDNA or gDNA that served as material.

Authors' processing steps: Reference gene primer amplification yielded estimated nucleated cell counts. Sequencing was performed with immunoSEQ multiplex PCR; in TCRdb, only in-frame clones are kept and a portion is missing. The DNA gave D and trimming, while V, J and clone size come from that table. This sample yields 95,000 or so clones, of which 80% to 90% are seen a single time; about 17% belongs to the top ten. The rearrangement uses TRBV4-3 and TRBJ2-3; D may be TRBD1 (6 bases). The clonotype comes from a human donor in a cohort sampled during active COVID-19. Sequencing was carried out using peripheral blood. The CDR3 reads CASRGAGSGTQYF. Written as DNA, the CDR3 is TGCGCCAGCAGGGGGGCCGGAAGTGGTACGCAGTATTTT.